This T cell receptor (beta chain) was retrieved from a study of T cell responses to AZD1222 COVID-19 vaccine. Points from the study as a whole: Along spike, vaccine-associated CD4 TCRs were found throughout, with dominance at 160-218 and 743-854. Clonal diversity was possibly underestimated, and the donors were mostly white British, with more females.

About this clone itself: Its antigen is undetermined.

The germline CDR1 and CDR2 sequences are LNHDA and SQIVND (reference sequence). J was trimmed by 3 bases and V by 5 bases; bases with no gene match: 8. There are 15 residues in the CDR3. The method was immunoSEQ multiplex PCR; TCRdb's version includes in-frame clones alone and lacks a portion of them. The profile shows fewer than 200,000 clones, about 92% of them singletons. The chain recombines TRBV19 with TRBJ2-7; 9 bases are a match to TRBD1. This receptor was obtained from an adult in good health. The material sequenced was peripheral blood, taken on day 0 of AZD1222 vaccination. This chain's CDR3 is CASSLPGQGFYEQYF. The CDR3 nucleotides read TGTGCCAGTAGTTTACCGGGACAGGGTTTCTACGAGCAGTACTTC.